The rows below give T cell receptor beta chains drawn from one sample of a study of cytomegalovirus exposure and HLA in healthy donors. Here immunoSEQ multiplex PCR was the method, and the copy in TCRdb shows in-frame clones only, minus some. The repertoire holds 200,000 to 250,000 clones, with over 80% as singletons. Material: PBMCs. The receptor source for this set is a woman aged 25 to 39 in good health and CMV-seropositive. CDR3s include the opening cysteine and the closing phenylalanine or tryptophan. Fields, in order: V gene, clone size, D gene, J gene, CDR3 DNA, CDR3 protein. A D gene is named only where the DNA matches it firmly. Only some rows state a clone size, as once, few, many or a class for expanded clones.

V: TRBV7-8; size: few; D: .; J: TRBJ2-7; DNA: TGTGCCAGCAGCTCGACCGGGACATCGAGCGAGCAGTACTTC; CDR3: CASSSTGTSSEQYF
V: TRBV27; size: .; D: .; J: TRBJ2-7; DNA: TGTGCCAGCAGTTTATGGCAGGGATCCTACGAGCAGTACTTC; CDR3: CASSLWQGSYEQYF
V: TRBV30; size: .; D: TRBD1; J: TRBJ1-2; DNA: TGTGCCTGGACCGAGGACAGGGCTGGCTACACCTTC; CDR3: CAWTEDRAGYTF
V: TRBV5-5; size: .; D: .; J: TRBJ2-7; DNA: TGTGCCAGCAGCCGAAGCGAGAGTCACCACGAGCAGTACTTC; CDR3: CASSRSESHHEQYF
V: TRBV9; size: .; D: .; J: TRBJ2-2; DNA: TGTGCCAGCAGCGTCAAGGGAACCGGGGAGCTGTTTTTT; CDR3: CASSVKGTGELFF
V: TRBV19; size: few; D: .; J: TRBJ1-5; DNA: TGTGCCAGTTCGGATCCAGGGAGTAAGCCCCAGCATTTT; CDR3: CASSDPGSKPQHF
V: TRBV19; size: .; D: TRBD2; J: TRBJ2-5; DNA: TGTGCCAGTAGTACCCACCCGGGACTAGCGGAACAAGAGACCCAGTACTTC; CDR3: CASSTHPGLAEQETQYF
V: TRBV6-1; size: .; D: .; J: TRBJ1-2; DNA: TGTGCCAGCAGTGAATCGCTCTTTTCGGGACCCACGGGCGGCTACACCTTC; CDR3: CASSESLFSGPTGGYTF
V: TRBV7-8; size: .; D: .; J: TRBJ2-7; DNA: TGTGCCAGCAGCTCCAGCTCCTACGAGCAGTACTTC; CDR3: CASSSSSYEQYF
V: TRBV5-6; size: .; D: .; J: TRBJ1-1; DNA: TGTGCCAGCAGCCTGATACAGGGCTGGAACACTGAAGCTTTCTTT; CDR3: CASSLIQGWNTEAFF
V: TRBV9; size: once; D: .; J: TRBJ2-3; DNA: TGTGCCAGCAGCGTAGAAGGTCAAGCAACTAGCACAGATACGCAGTATTTT; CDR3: CASSVEGQATSTDTQYF
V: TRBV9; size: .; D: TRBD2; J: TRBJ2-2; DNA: TGTGCCAGCACCTCCGGAGCGGGAGAGGGGAGAACCGGGGAGCTGTTTTTT; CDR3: CASTSGAGEGRTGELFF
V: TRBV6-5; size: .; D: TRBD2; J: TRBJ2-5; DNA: TGTGCCAGCAAACTACTAGCGGGTGGGGAGACCCAGTACTTC; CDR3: CASKLLAGGETQYF
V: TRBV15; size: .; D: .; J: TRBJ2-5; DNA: TGTGCCACCAGCAGAGATAGAGGCCAGACCCAGTACTTC; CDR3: CATSRDRGQTQYF